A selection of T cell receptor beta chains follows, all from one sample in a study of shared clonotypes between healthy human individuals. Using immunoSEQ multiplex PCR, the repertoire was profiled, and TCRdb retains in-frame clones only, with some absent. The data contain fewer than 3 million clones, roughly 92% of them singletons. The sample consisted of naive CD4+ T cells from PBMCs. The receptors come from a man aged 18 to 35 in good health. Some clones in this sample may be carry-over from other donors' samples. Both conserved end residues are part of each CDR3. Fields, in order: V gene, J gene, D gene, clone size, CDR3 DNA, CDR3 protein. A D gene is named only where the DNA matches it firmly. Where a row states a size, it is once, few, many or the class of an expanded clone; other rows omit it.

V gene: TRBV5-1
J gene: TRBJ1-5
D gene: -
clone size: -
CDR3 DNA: TGCGCCAGCAGCTTGGGAGTAGGGGCGGATAGCAATCAGCCCCAGCATTTT
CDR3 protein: CASSLGVGADSNQPQHF

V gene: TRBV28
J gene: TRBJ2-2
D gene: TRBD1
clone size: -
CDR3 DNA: TGTGCCAGCAGCCCGGGACAGCAGACCGGGGAGCTGTTTTTT
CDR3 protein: CASSPGQQTGELFF

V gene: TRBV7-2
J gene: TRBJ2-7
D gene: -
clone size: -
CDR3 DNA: TGTGCCAGCAGCTTGTCCAGGTTTAACGAGCAGTACTTC
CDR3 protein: CASSLSRFNEQYF

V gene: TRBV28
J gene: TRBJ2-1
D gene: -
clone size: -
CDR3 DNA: TGTGCCAGCACTCAATCCGGACTCCTGAAGAATGAGCAGTTCTTC
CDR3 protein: CASTQSGLLKNEQFF

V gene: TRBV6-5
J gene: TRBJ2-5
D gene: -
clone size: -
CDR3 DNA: TGTGCCAGCAGGGGGGCAGCGGGACCCCAAGAGACCCAGTACTTC
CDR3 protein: CASRGAAGPQETQYF

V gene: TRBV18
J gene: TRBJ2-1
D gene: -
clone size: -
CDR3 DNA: TGTGCCAGCTCACCTGGAGTAGCGGACTACAATGAGCAGTTCTTC
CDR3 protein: CASSPGVADYNEQFF

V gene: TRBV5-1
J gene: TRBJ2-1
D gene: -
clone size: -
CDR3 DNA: TGCGCCAGCAGCTTAAATGTTCTATCCTCCTACAATGAGCAGTTCTTC
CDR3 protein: CASSLNVLSSYNEQFF

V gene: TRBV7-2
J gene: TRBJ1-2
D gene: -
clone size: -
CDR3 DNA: TGTGCCAGCAGCTCTAGGTTGACAGTCCGCGGCTACACCTTC
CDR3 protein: CASSSRLTVRGYTF

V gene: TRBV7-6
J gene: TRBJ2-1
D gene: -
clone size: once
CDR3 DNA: TGTGCCAGCAGCTTATTTCGAATAACCCGGAGCTCCTACAATGAGCAGTTCTTC
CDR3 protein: CASSLFRITRSSYNEQFF

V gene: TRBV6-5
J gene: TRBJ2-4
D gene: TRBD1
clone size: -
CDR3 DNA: TGTGCCAGCAGTGCGGGACAGGGAGGGTACATTCAGTACTTC
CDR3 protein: CASSAGQGGYIQYF

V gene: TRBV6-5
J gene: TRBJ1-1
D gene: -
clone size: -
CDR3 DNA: TGTGCCAGCAGTTACTTAGGACAGATTGAAGCTTTCTTT
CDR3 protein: CASSYLGQIEAFF

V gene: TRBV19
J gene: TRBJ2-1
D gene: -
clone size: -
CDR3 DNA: TGTGCCAGTAGTCCCGGCTGGGGCCCCTCCTACAATGAGCAGTTCTTC
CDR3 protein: CASSPGWGPSYNEQFF

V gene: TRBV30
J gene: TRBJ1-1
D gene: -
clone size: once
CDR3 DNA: TGTGCCTGGAGTGTATCACGGAACACTGAAGCTTTCTTT
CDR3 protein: CAWSVSRNTEAFF

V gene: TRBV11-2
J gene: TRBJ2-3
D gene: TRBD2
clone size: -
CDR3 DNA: TGTGCCAGCAGAGGACTAGCGGGAGGAGGGGGCCAAAAGGGGAAAGCGCAGTATTTT
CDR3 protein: CASRGLAGGGGQKGKAQYF

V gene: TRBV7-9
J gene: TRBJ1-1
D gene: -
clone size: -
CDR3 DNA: TGTGCCAGCAGCTCCGCAGGGATCTTGAACACTGAAGCTTTCTTT
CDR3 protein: CASSSAGILNTEAFF

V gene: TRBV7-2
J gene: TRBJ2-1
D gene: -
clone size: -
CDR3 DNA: TGTGCCAGCAGCTTAGTTTTGGGGGTCTCCTACAATGAGCAGTTCTTC
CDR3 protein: CASSLVLGVSYNEQFF

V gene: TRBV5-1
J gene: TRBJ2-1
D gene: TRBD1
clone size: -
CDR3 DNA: TGCGCCAGCAGCCAACCGGACAGGGGGGTCGTAGAGCAGTTCTTC
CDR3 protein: CASSQPDRGVVEQFF

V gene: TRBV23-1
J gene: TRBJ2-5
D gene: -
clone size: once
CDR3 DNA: TGCGCCAGCAGTCAATCAAGCCAGGCCCAGTACTTC
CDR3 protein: CASSQSSQAQYF

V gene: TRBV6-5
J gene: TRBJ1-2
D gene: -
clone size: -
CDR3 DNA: TGTGCCAGCAGCCTACCGGGACCCAGAGGCGGCTACACCTTC
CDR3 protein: CASSLPGPRGGYTF

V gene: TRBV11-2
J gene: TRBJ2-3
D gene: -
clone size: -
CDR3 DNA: TGTGCCAGCAGCTTAGATCAGTCAGATACGCAGTATTTT
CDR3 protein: CASSLDQSDTQYF

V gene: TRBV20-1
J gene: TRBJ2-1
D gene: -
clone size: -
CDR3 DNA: TGCAGTGCTACGTACAATGAGCAGTTCTTC
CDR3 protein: CSATYNEQFF

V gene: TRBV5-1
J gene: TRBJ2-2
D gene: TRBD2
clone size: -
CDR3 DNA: TGCGCCAGCATGTATCTAGCGGGAACCGGGGAGCTGTTTTTT
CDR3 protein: CASMYLAGTGELFF

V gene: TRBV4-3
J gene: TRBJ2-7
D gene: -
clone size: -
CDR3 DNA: TGCGCCAGCAGCCGGACAGTTTCGGGGTCCTACGAGCAGTACTTC
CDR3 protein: CASSRTVSGSYEQYF

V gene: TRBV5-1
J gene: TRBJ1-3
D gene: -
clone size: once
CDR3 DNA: TGCGCCAGCAGCCCGGACAGAGTGGGGCTAAGCTCTGGAAACACCATATATTTT
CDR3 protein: CASSPDRVGLSSGNTIYF

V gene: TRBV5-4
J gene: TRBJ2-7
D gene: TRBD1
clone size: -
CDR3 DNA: TGTGCCAGCAGCTGGGACAGGGTTTCGATCGAGCAGTACTTC
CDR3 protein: CASSWDRVSIEQYF

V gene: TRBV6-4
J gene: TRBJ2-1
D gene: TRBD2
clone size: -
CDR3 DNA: TGTGCCAGCAGTGGTAGCGGGACTGGTGAGCAGTTCTTC
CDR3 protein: CASSGSGTGEQFF